Listed below are T cell receptor beta chains from one sample, sequenced in a study of T cell responses to AZD1222 COVID-19 vaccine. The method was immunoSEQ multiplex PCR; TCRdb's version includes in-frame clones alone and lacks a portion of them. The sample lists roughly 180,000 clones; roughly 92% were seen once. The sample in question was peripheral blood, obtained 28 days after the second AZD1222 dose. The receptor source for this set is an adult who received the AZD1222 COVID-19 vaccine. Both conserved end residues are part of each CDR3. Each record gives: J gene, D gene, clone size, V gene, CDR3 DNA, CDR3 protein. The D gene is left open where the match is weak. Only part of the rows carry a size: once, few, many, or a class if the clone is expanded.

j_call: TRBJ2-1
d_call: TRBD2
clone_size: .
v_call: TRBV13
cdr3_nt: TGTGCCAGCAGCTTAGTACACGGGAGGGCCTACAATGAGCAGTTCTTC
cdr3_aa: CASSLVHGRAYNEQFF

j_call: TRBJ2-7
d_call: .
clone_size: once
v_call: TRBV2
cdr3_nt: TGTGCCTCCCGGGGACAACTGGCGCAGTACTTC
cdr3_aa: CASRGQLAQYF

j_call: TRBJ1-1
d_call: .
clone_size: .
v_call: TRBV21-1
cdr3_nt: TGTGCCAGCAGCGGGCAGTCGTCCCATAGAGAAACTGAAGCTTTCTTT
cdr3_aa: CASSGQSSHRETEAFF

j_call: TRBJ1-6
d_call: TRBD1
clone_size: .
v_call: TRBV7-9
cdr3_nt: TGTGCCAGCAGCTTAGTGACAGGGGGTGCCGACTCCTATAATTCACCCCTCCACTTT
cdr3_aa: CASSLVTGGADSYNSPLHF

j_call: TRBJ1-2
d_call: TRBD1
clone_size: .
v_call: TRBV5-6
cdr3_nt: TGTGCCAGCAGTCGCATAAGTAGTGGACAGGGGATTCGTGGCTACACCTTC
cdr3_aa: CASSRISSGQGIRGYTF

j_call: TRBJ2-4
d_call: TRBD1
clone_size: .
v_call: TRBV2
cdr3_nt: TGTGCCAGCAGCGTGGACAGGGGAAGTTCCAAAAACATTCAGTACTTC
cdr3_aa: CASSVDRGSSKNIQYF

j_call: TRBJ1-1
d_call: TRBD1
clone_size: .
v_call: TRBV7-6
cdr3_nt: TGTGCCAGCAGTCACCAGGGGGGAATGAACACTGAAGCTTTCTTT
cdr3_aa: CASSHQGGMNTEAFF

j_call: TRBJ2-1
d_call: .
clone_size: .
v_call: TRBV11-3
cdr3_nt: TGTGCCAGCAGCTTGGCGGGTACATCCTACAATGAGCAGTTCTTC
cdr3_aa: CASSLAGTSYNEQFF

j_call: TRBJ1-1
d_call: .
clone_size: .
v_call: TRBV21-1
cdr3_nt: TGTGCCAGCAGCAAATATCGCAAGGTTACTGAAGCTTTCTTT
cdr3_aa: CASSKYRKVTEAFF

j_call: TRBJ1-2
d_call: .
clone_size: .
v_call: TRBV11-2
cdr3_nt: TGTGCCAGCAGCCGAACCAGGGACTATGGCTACACCTTC
cdr3_aa: CASSRTRDYGYTF

j_call: TRBJ2-7
d_call: .
clone_size: .
v_call: TRBV7-9
cdr3_nt: TGTGCCAGCAGCTCCCTGGGCAGGAGCTACTCCTACGAGCAGTACTTC
cdr3_aa: CASSSLGRSYSYEQYF

j_call: TRBJ1-2
d_call: .
clone_size: .
v_call: TRBV18
cdr3_nt: TGTGCCAGCTCACAAAGCCGGGACCTAAACTATGGCTACACCTTC
cdr3_aa: CASSQSRDLNYGYTF

j_call: TRBJ2-1
d_call: TRBD2
clone_size: once
v_call: TRBV2
cdr3_nt: TGTGCCAGCAGTTCAGGGACTAGCGGGAGGTTCTATGAGCAGTTCTTC
cdr3_aa: CASSSGTSGRFYEQFF

j_call: TRBJ2-7
d_call: TRBD2
clone_size: .
v_call: TRBV4-1
cdr3_nt: TGCGCCAGCAGCCAAGGTCTGTGGGGGGGTTATCACGAGCAGTACTTC
cdr3_aa: CASSQGLWGGYHEQYF

j_call: TRBJ1-1
d_call: .
clone_size: .
v_call: TRBV4-2
cdr3_nt: TGTGCCAGCAGCCAAGACGGACAGACTGAAGCTTTCTTT
cdr3_aa: CASSQDGQTEAFF

j_call: TRBJ1-5
d_call: .
clone_size: .
v_call: TRBV11-3
cdr3_nt: TGTGCCAGCAGCCAACAGGGTTATAGCAATCAGCCCCAGCATTTT
cdr3_aa: CASSQQGYSNQPQHF

j_call: TRBJ1-2
d_call: TRBD1
clone_size: .
v_call: TRBV29-1
cdr3_nt: TGCAGCGTTGAAACCCCAGGGGGCGTTTATGGCTACACCTTC
cdr3_aa: CSVETPGGVYGYTF

j_call: TRBJ2-2
d_call: .
clone_size: .
v_call: TRBV7-8
cdr3_nt: TGTGCCAGCAGCCCTTGGGAAGGTACCGGGGAGCTGTTTTTT
cdr3_aa: CASSPWEGTGELFF

j_call: TRBJ1-1
d_call: .
clone_size: .
v_call: TRBV5-1
cdr3_nt: TGCGCCAGCAGCTTGGATAAGCCGGGGCCCCAGTATGCTTTCTTT
cdr3_aa: CASSLDKPGPQYAFF

j_call: TRBJ1-2
d_call: TRBD1
clone_size: .
v_call: TRBV12-5
cdr3_nt: TGTGCTAGTGCCCCAGGGGACAGGGTTAATGGCTACACCTTC
cdr3_aa: CASAPGDRVNGYTF

j_call: TRBJ1-4
d_call: TRBD1
clone_size: few
v_call: TRBV5-4
cdr3_nt: TGTGCCAGCAGCTCCGGGACAGCAACTAATGAAAAACTGTTTTTT
cdr3_aa: CASSSGTATNEKLFF

j_call: TRBJ1-1
d_call: TRBD1
clone_size: once
v_call: TRBV27
cdr3_nt: TGTGCCAGCAGTTTATGGGGACAGGGGGCTAACACTGAAGCTTTCTTT
cdr3_aa: CASSLWGQGANTEAFF

j_call: TRBJ1-2
d_call: TRBD1
clone_size: .
v_call: TRBV6-5
cdr3_nt: TGTGCCAGCCTTACAGGGGCAGGCTATGGCTACACCTTC
cdr3_aa: CASLTGAGYGYTF

j_call: TRBJ1-1
d_call: .
clone_size: .
v_call: TRBV7-2
cdr3_nt: TGTGCCAGCAGCTTTACCGAGTGGACTGAAGCTTTCTTT
cdr3_aa: CASSFTEWTEAFF

j_call: TRBJ2-1
d_call: TRBD1
clone_size: .
v_call: TRBV6-5
cdr3_nt: TGTGCCAGCAGACGCGGACAGGGGAGCAATGAGCAGTTCTTC
cdr3_aa: CASRRGQGSNEQFF

j_call: TRBJ1-2
d_call: TRBD1
clone_size: .
v_call: TRBV7-9
cdr3_nt: TGTGCCAGCAGCTTAGAGTGGGACAGGGGAAAAAATGGCTACACCTTC
cdr3_aa: CASSLEWDRGKNGYTF

j_call: TRBJ1-2
d_call: .
clone_size: once
v_call: TRBV19
cdr3_nt: TGTGCCAGTAGTATAGATCCGAGGGCGACAGACTATGGCTACACCTTC
cdr3_aa: CASSIDPRATDYGYTF

j_call: TRBJ2-1
d_call: .
clone_size: .
v_call: TRBV15
cdr3_nt: TGTGCCACCAGCAGAGTGAGCGGCCTCTCCTACAATGAGCAGTTCTTC
cdr3_aa: CATSRVSGLSYNEQFF

j_call: TRBJ1-1
d_call: .
clone_size: .
v_call: TRBV6-5
cdr3_nt: TGTGCCAGCAGTTACTCAGGGGGGAGGGCTGAAGCTTTCTTT
cdr3_aa: CASSYSGGRAEAFF

j_call: TRBJ1-3
d_call: TRBD1
clone_size: .
v_call: TRBV18
cdr3_nt: TGTGCCAGCTCATCGCAGGACAGGCTTTCCTCTGGAAACACCATATATTTT
cdr3_aa: CASSSQDRLSSGNTIYF

j_call: TRBJ1-1
d_call: .
clone_size: .
v_call: TRBV3-1/TRBV3-2
cdr3_nt: TGTGCCAGCAGCCAACGCGGACGCTCCGAAGCTTTCTTT
cdr3_aa: CASSQRGRSEAFF

j_call: TRBJ2-7
d_call: TRBD1
clone_size: .
v_call: TRBV4-1
cdr3_nt: TGCGCCAGCAGCCAAGAGTGGGACAGGCGATACGAGCAGTACTTC
cdr3_aa: CASSQEWDRRYEQYF

j_call: TRBJ2-2
d_call: TRBD1
clone_size: .
v_call: TRBV9
cdr3_nt: TGTGCCAGCAGTTCCGGGACAGGGAACACCGGGGAGCTGTTTTTT
cdr3_aa: CASSSGTGNTGELFF

j_call: TRBJ1-1
d_call: .
clone_size: .
v_call: TRBV30
cdr3_nt: TGTGCCTGGAGTGTACAACAGAACACTGAAGCTTTCTTT
cdr3_aa: CAWSVQQNTEAFF

j_call: TRBJ2-7
d_call: .
clone_size: .
v_call: TRBV2
cdr3_nt: TGTGCCAGTAGGACGACGATCTCTCCCTACGAGCAGTACTTC
cdr3_aa: CASRTTISPYEQYF

j_call: TRBJ2-5
d_call: TRBD2
clone_size: .
v_call: TRBV5-1
cdr3_nt: TGCGCCAGCAGCTTACTAGCGGGAGGTGCCGGGGATACCCAGTACTTC
cdr3_aa: CASSLLAGGAGDTQYF

j_call: TRBJ1-1
d_call: TRBD1
clone_size: .
v_call: TRBV7-9
cdr3_nt: TGTGCCAGCAGCTTATCACAGGGGAGCACTGAAGCTTTCTTT
cdr3_aa: CASSLSQGSTEAFF

j_call: TRBJ2-3
d_call: TRBD1
clone_size: .
v_call: TRBV10-2
cdr3_nt: TGCGCCAGCAGTGACCCCTCGACAGGGTCCAACACAGATACGCAGTATTTT
cdr3_aa: CASSDPSTGSNTDTQYF

j_call: TRBJ1-4
d_call: .
clone_size: few
v_call: TRBV2
cdr3_nt: TGTGCCAGCAATACGGGCCACCTTAATGAAAAACTGTTTTTT
cdr3_aa: CASNTGHLNEKLFF

j_call: TRBJ2-7
d_call: .
clone_size: .
v_call: TRBV15
cdr3_nt: TGTGCCACCAGCAGAGATCGGGGGCACGAGCAGTACTTC
cdr3_aa: CATSRDRGHEQYF

j_call: TRBJ1-3
d_call: .
clone_size: .
v_call: TRBV5-1
cdr3_nt: TGCGCCAGCAGCCGTGACGGACCCTCTGGAAACACCATATATTTT
cdr3_aa: CASSRDGPSGNTIYF

j_call: TRBJ2-5
d_call: TRBD2
clone_size: once
v_call: TRBV11-2
cdr3_nt: TGTGCCAGCAGCTCAAATCGGGGGGGAGGTGAGACCCAGTACTTC
cdr3_aa: CASSSNRGGGETQYF

j_call: TRBJ2-2
d_call: .
clone_size: many
v_call: TRBV12-3/TRBV12-4
cdr3_nt: TGTGCCAGCAGTTTATCCGGGGAGCTGTTTTTT
cdr3_aa: CASSLSGELFF

j_call: TRBJ1-2
d_call: TRBD1
clone_size: .
v_call: TRBV4-1
cdr3_nt: TGCGCCAGCAGCCAACCGGGACAGGCTGTTTATGGCTACACCTTC
cdr3_aa: CASSQPGQAVYGYTF

j_call: TRBJ1-3
d_call: .
clone_size: .
v_call: TRBV5-1
cdr3_nt: TGCGCCAGCAGCGCCGATGGTTACTCTGGAAACACCATATATTTT
cdr3_aa: CASSADGYSGNTIYF

j_call: TRBJ1-2
d_call: .
clone_size: .
v_call: TRBV29-1
cdr3_nt: TGCAGCGTTGTGGGCCTTTTTTCGTTGGGCTACACCTTC
cdr3_aa: CSVVGLFSLGYTF

j_call: TRBJ2-2
d_call: .
clone_size: once
v_call: TRBV6-1
cdr3_nt: TGTGCCAGCAGTGAACCCCTGAACACCGGGGAGCTGTTTTTT
cdr3_aa: CASSEPLNTGELFF

j_call: TRBJ1-2
d_call: TRBD1
clone_size: .
v_call: TRBV3-1/TRBV3-2
cdr3_nt: TGTGCCAGCAGCCAAGACGGCTGGACAGGAGGTGGCTACACCTTC
cdr3_aa: CASSQDGWTGGGYTF

j_call: TRBJ2-3
d_call: .
clone_size: .
v_call: TRBV6-5
cdr3_nt: TGTGCCAGCAGGAACCTAGTTCTGGATACGCAGTATTTT
cdr3_aa: CASRNLVLDTQYF

j_call: TRBJ1-1
d_call: .
clone_size: .
v_call: TRBV11-2
cdr3_nt: TGTGCCAGCAGATTAGGGTTCGAGGGCACTGAAGCTTTCTTT
cdr3_aa: CASRLGFEGTEAFF

j_call: TRBJ2-7
d_call: .
clone_size: .
v_call: TRBV9
cdr3_nt: TGTGCCAGCGCCGTGGGGCCAGGGCTTTTATACGAGCAGTACTTC
cdr3_aa: CASAVGPGLLYEQYF

j_call: TRBJ2-7
d_call: TRBD2
clone_size: .
v_call: TRBV4-1
cdr3_nt: TGCGCCAGCAGCCAAATTTTTTTTCGGACTAGCGGGAGAACGATTCCCTACGAGCAGTACTTC
cdr3_aa: CASSQIFFRTSGRTIPYEQYF

j_call: TRBJ2-1
d_call: TRBD2
clone_size: .
v_call: TRBV5-1
cdr3_nt: TGCGCCAGCAGCTTGGTTGGCGGGACTAGCTCCTACAATGAGCAGTTCTTC
cdr3_aa: CASSLVGGTSSYNEQFF

j_call: TRBJ1-2
d_call: .
clone_size: .
v_call: TRBV9
cdr3_nt: TGTGCCAGCAGCGGCGAAAACTATGGCTACACCTTC
cdr3_aa: CASSGENYGYTF

j_call: TRBJ2-4
d_call: TRBD1
clone_size: .
v_call: TRBV6-5
cdr3_nt: TGTGCCAGCAGGGATGACAGGGGGAGAAACATTCAGTACTTC
cdr3_aa: CASRDDRGRNIQYF

j_call: TRBJ2-5
d_call: .
clone_size: once
v_call: TRBV9
cdr3_nt: TGTGCCAGCAGCCCCGGCCCCAGGGGCGCAGGGGAGACCCAGTACTTC
cdr3_aa: CASSPGPRGAGETQYF

j_call: TRBJ2-7
d_call: TRBD1
clone_size: .
v_call: TRBV5-1
cdr3_nt: TGCGCCAGCAGCCGTGGTTGGGACAGGGTGGACTACGAGCAGTACTTC
cdr3_aa: CASSRGWDRVDYEQYF

j_call: TRBJ1-1
d_call: .
clone_size: .
v_call: TRBV11-2
cdr3_nt: TGTGCCAGCAGCTTAGACCCTCTGGGAGGAGCTTTCTTT
cdr3_aa: CASSLDPLGGAFF

j_call: TRBJ1-2
d_call: .
clone_size: .
v_call: TRBV19
cdr3_nt: TGTGCCAGTAGTCACCACCTCCGGGACAACTATGGCTACACCTTC
cdr3_aa: CASSHHLRDNYGYTF

j_call: TRBJ2-7
d_call: TRBD1
clone_size: .
v_call: TRBV11-2
cdr3_nt: TGTGCCAGCAGCTTTCGTGGACAGGCCTACGAGCAGTACTTC
cdr3_aa: CASSFRGQAYEQYF